The 29 T cell receptor beta chains in this list originate from one sample, sequenced in a study of lymphopenia after photon versus proton radiotherapy. Repertoires were generated with immunoSEQ multiplex PCR, while TCRdb's copy carries only in-frame clones and drops some. The sample has tens of thousands of clones, about 85% seen once. The specimen comprised peripheral blood, sampled from a patient treated with photon-based radiotherapy. Every receptor here comes from a man aged 55 to 69 with pancreatic cancer.

This chain uses TRBV15 with TRBJ2-1, with a weak D call TRBD2 (5 bases). The length of the CDR3 is 16 residues. CDR1 and CDR2 (germline): LNHNV, YYDKDF (reference sequence). The V gene lost 4 bases and the J gene lost 1 base, with 14 bases spanning the gap. CDR3 residues: CATSKPLGESYNEQFF. DNA for the CDR3: TGTGCCACCAGCAAGCCCCTGGGAGAGTCCTACAATGAGCAGTTCTTC.

The chain employs TRBV7-9 and TRBJ2-3; 7 bases are shared with TRBD1. The germline V gene encodes CDR1 SEHNR and CDR2 FQNEAQ (reference sequence). The V and J ends lost 6 bases and 2 bases, in that order; junction bases with no gene match: 8. The CDR3 has 15 residues. The CDR3 bases are TGTGCCAGCAGGGACCGGGACAGACACACAGATACGCAGTATTTT. This encodes CASRDRDRHTDTQYF.

This clone was seen only a few times. The chain combines TRBV18 with TRBJ1-6; 10 bases line up with TRBD1. CDR3 length equals 15 residues. CDR1 and CDR2 (germline): KGHSH, LQKENI. With 6 bases clipped from V and 10 bases from J, the junction kept 9 bases outside the gene matches. The CDR3 protein is CASSSGTGAGSPLHF. Here the CDR3 DNA reads TGTGCCAGCTCCTCAGGGACAGGGGCTGGCTCACCCCTCCACTTT. The whole variable domain, remainder taken from reference TRBV18 and TRBJ1-6, is NAGVMQNPRHLVRRRGQEARLRCSPMKGHSHVYWYRQLPEEGLKFMVYLQKENIIDESGMPKERFSAEFPKEGPSILRIQQVVRGDSAAYFCASSSGTGAGSPLHFGNGTRLTVT.

The rearrangement joins TRBV15 to TRBJ2-1; 10 nucleotides agree with TRBD1. Trimming removed 6 bases from V and 4 bases from J; junction bases left unmatched: 6. The CDR3 runs to 15 residues. Germline-derived CDR1 and CDR2 are LNHNV and YYDKDF (reference sequence). The CDR3 sequence: CATSRGQGPYNEQFF. CDR3 sequence (DNA): TGTGCCACCAGTAGGGGACAGGGGCCATACAATGAGCAGTTCTTC.

The chain joins TRBV4-1 to TRBJ2-7; 9 bases are a match to TRBD2. This CDR3 is 15 amino acids long. Germline V CDR1 and CDR2: MGHRA, YSYEKL. Losses at the gene ends were 3 bases for V and 2 bases for J; bases not matched to a gene: 5. CDR3 bases: TGCGCCAGCAGCCAGGCCTTAGCGGGGGCCTACGAGCAGTACTTC. This gives the protein CASSQALAGAYEQYF.

This clone has only one observation. The chain combines TRBV7-8 with TRBJ1-5; TRBD1 is a possible D gene (6 bases). The CDR3 contains 16 residues. Deletions cut 1 base from V and 7 bases from J, with 17 bases between. The germline gives CDR1 SGHVS, CDR2 FQNEAQ. DNA for the CDR3: TGTGCCAGCAGCTTAGTAGGGGGTCTCGTACACCAGCCCCAGCATTTT. It specifies CASSLVGGLVHQPQHF.

This clone was found a few times. The V call is TRBV7-2, the J call TRBJ1-6; possibly TRBD1 for D (5 bases). Per the germline V gene, CDR1 is SGHTA and CDR2 is FQGNSA. The length of the CDR3 is 14 residues. V gave up 4 bases and J gave up 15 bases, with 19 bases separating them. The CDR3 is CASSWRGSQSGLHF. The DNA for the CDR3 is TGTGCCAGCAGCTGGAGGGGCTCCCAGTCAGGCCTCCACTTT.

This chain joins TRBV7-2 and TRBJ2-4; 12 nucleotides match TRBD1. Germline CDR1 reads SGHTA; CDR2 reads FQGNSA. CDR3 size: 15 residues. With 5 bases clipped from V and 10 bases from J, the junction kept 9 bases outside the gene matches. In nucleotides, the CDR3 is TGTGCCAGCAGCCACGGGACAGGGGGCGCGAGGATTCAGTACTTC. Its translation is CASSHGTGGARIQYF.

The chain is built from TRBV6-5 and TRBJ2-1; D call uncertain. The length of the CDR3 is 13 residues. The germline CDR1 and CDR2 sequences are MNHEY and SVGAGI. The germline V and J ends were trimmed by 6 bases and 4 bases, with 10 bases remaining between them. Here the CDR3 DNA reads TGTGCCAGCAGCATGACATCTTACAATGAGCAGTTCTTC. Protein sequence: CASSMTSYNEQFF.

V is TRBV30 and J is TRBJ1-1; 7 bases fit TRBD1. Germline loops: CDR1 GTSNPN, CDR2 SVGIG (reference sequence). The trim removed 2 bases at V and 6 bases at J, leaving 6 bases unmatched. The CDR3 loop spans 13 amino acids. The CDR3: CAWSSFRGSEAFF. The CDR3 DNA follows: TGTGCCTGGAGTAGCTTCAGGGGGTCTGAAGCTTTCTTT.

The rearrangement links TRBV5-6 to TRBJ2-5, with D hard to call. Trimming took 0 bases from V and 2 from J, leaving 5 bases between them. Germline V gene sequence: CDR1 SGHDT, CDR2 YYEEEE. The CDR3 loop spans 13 amino acids. As DNA, the CDR3 is TGTGCCAGCAGCTTGGTGGGTCAAGAGACCCAGTACTTC. Residues: CASSLVGQETQYF.

The sample holds one count of this clone. The rearrangement links TRBV7-3 to TRBJ2-3, with 7 bases lining up with TRBD2. The CDR3 has 16 residues. Trimming removed 2 bases from V and 4 bases from J; junction bases left unmatched: 9. CDR1 is SGHTA and CDR2 is FQGTGA in the germline V gene. The CDR3 bases are TGTGCCAGCAGCTTACAGGCTAGCGGAGGAGCAGATACGCAGTATTTT. Encoded protein: CASSLQASGGADTQYF.

The chain combines TRBV10-1 with TRBJ2-7; D possibly corresponds to TRBD1 (6 bases). The ends were cut back, 0 bases at V and 5 bases at J, with 17 bases in the middle. This CDR3 has 16 amino acids. Germline values: CDR1 WNHNN, CDR2 SYGVQD (reference sequence). The CDR3 loop reads CASSESIGQGFDEQYF. In DNA form, the CDR3 reads TGCGCCAGCAGTGAGTCGATTGGTCAGGGGTTCGACGAGCAGTACTTC.

CDR3 sequence reads: CASSITSNYGYTF. The CDR3 coding sequence is TGTGCCAGTAGTATAACTTCAAACTATGGCTACACCTTC. V is TRBV19 and J is TRBJ1-2; the D is unclear. Germline CDR1 LNHDA, CDR2 SQIVND (reference sequence). The CDR3 consists of 13 residues. V shed 2 bases and J shed 2 bases, with 6 bases lying between them.

The chain links TRBV18 to TRBJ2-7; TRBD1 matches 10 bases. The CDR3 consists of 15 residues. Losses at the gene ends were 5 bases for V and 3 bases for J; bases not matched to a gene: 7. CDR1 and CDR2 from the germline V gene are KGHSH and LQKENI. This CDR3 is CASSTRQGAGYEQYF. Here the CDR3 DNA reads TGTGCCAGCTCAACCCGACAGGGGGCAGGCTACGAGCAGTACTTC. Full variable domain (rest looked up from reference TRBV18 and TRBJ2-7): NAGVMQNPRHLVRRRGQEARLRCSPMKGHSHVYWYRQLPEEGLKFMVYLQKENIIDESGMPKERFSAEFPKEGPSILRIQQVVRGDSAAYFCASSTRQGAGYEQYFGPGTRLTVT.

The rearrangement uses TRBV9 and TRBJ1-5; D is unresolved. The CDR3 is 12 amino acids. V lost 4 bases and J 9 bases, leaving 11 bases between the germline ends. The germline V gene has CDR1 SGDLS and CDR2 YYNGEE. The CDR3 spells CASSHQGGPQHF. The CDR3, as DNA: TGTGCCAGCAGCCATCAAGGAGGGCCCCAGCATTTT.

The V gene is TRBV4-2, the J gene TRBJ2-6; tentatively, D is TRBD2 (7 bases). V shed 0 bases and J shed 0 bases, with 12 bases lying between them. The CDR3 runs to 18 residues. Germline V lookup: CDR1 LGHNA, CDR2 YNFKEQ. CDR3 nucleotides: TGTGCCAGCAGCCAAGATAGGGGGGGTTTCTCTGGGGCCAACGTCCTGACTTTC. Residues: CASSQDRGGFSGANVLTF.

The chain has TRBV6-5 and TRBJ1-6; 9 bases line up with TRBD1. In germline, CDR1 is MNHEY, CDR2 SVGAGI. The CDR3 spans 16 residues. After removal of 2 bases from V and 6 bases from J, the junction contained 5 bases not matched to a gene. The CDR3 DNA reads as TGTGCCAGCAGTTACGGACGGGACAGGGTTAATTCACCCCTCCACTTT. Protein product: CASSYGRDRVNSPLHF.

V is TRBV5-5 and J is TRBJ2-2; perhaps D is TRBD1 or TRBD2 (5 bases each). The length of the CDR3 is 15 residues. V was clipped by 3 bases and J by 5 bases, with 14 bases between them. Germline V CDR1 and CDR2: SGHKS, YYEKEE (reference sequence). The chain's CDR3 is CASSWARDGTGELFF. CDR3 sequence (DNA): TGTGCCAGCAGCTGGGCCCGGGACGGGACCGGGGAGCTGTTTTTT.

The chain has TRBV27 and TRBJ1-2, with a tentative D call TRBD1 (5 bases). CDR1 MNHEY and CDR2 SMNVEV come from the germline V gene (reference sequence). Trimming pared 3 bases from V and 2 bases from J, leaving 16 bases between. The CDR3 totals 16 residues. The CDR3 DNA is TGTGCCAGCAGTTTTAGTTTCGGGGGGAGCAACTATGGCTACACCTTC. Its translation is CASSFSFGGSNYGYTF.

V usage is TRBV7-9 and J usage is TRBJ2-7; 7 nucleotides align to TRBD1. The CDR3 runs 16 residues. V shed 0 bases, J shed 5 bases, and the junction held 10 bases outside the gene matches. Germline V gene sequence: CDR1 SEHNR, CDR2 FQNEAQ (reference sequence). DNA for the CDR3: TGTGCCAGCAGCTTAGCCTTTTCCACAGGGGTCCACGAGCAGTACTTC. It translates to CASSLAFSTGVHEQYF.

The chain recombines TRBV6-1 with TRBJ2-7; TRBD1 matches 7 bases. Germline V CDR1 and CDR2: MNHNS, SASEGT. V gave up 6 bases and J gave up 2 bases; unmatched junction bases: 7. The length of the CDR3 is 14 residues. CDR3 sequence reads: CASRRTGGPYEQYF. The CDR3 DNA reads TGTGCCAGCAGAAGGACAGGTGGTCCCTACGAGCAGTACTTC.

J is TRBJ1-5 and V is TRBV7-8, with 7 bases aligning to TRBD1. CDR3 length: 15 residues. With 4 bases clipped from V and 0 bases from J, the junction kept 3 bases outside the gene matches. Germline CDR1 SGHVS, CDR2 FQNEAQ. Here the CDR3 DNA reads TGTGCCAGCAGCTCGGGACAGAATAGCAATCAGCCCCAGCATTTT. Its protein is CASSSGQNSNQPQHF. Drawing the rest from reference TRBV7-8 and TRBJ1-5, the complete variable domain is GAGVSQSPRYKVAKRGQDVALRCDPISGHVSLFWYQQALGQGPEFLTYFQNEAQLDKSGLPSDRFFAERPEGSVSTLKIQRTQQEDSAVYLCASSSGQNSNQPQHFGDGTRLSIL.

A single count supports this clone. The V and J genes are TRBV19 and TRBJ1-2; no reliable D call. V was pared by 5 bases and J by 4 bases, with 17 bases between. This CDR3 region has 15 residues. Germline assignment: CDR1 LNHDA and CDR2 SQIVND (reference sequence). CDR3 bases: TGTGCCAGTAGTCCCCCCTTTGAGGCCTCCTATGGCTACACCTTC. Its translation: CASSPPFEASYGYTF. The whole variable domain, filled in from reference TRBV19 and TRBJ1-2, reads DGGITQSPKYLFRKEGQNVTLSCEQNLNHDAMYWYRQDPGQGLRLIYYSQIVNDFQKGDIAEGYSVSREKKESFPLTVTSAQKNPTAFYLCASSPPFEASYGYTFGSGTRLTVV.

This chain connects TRBV30 to TRBJ1-3; no reliable D call. The CDR3 is 18 residues long. The germline gives CDR1 GTSNPN, CDR2 SVGIG (reference sequence). V was pared by 8 bases and J by 4 bases, with 30 bases between. The CDR3 is CAGEGGQNSAKSGNTIYF. DNA for the CDR3: TGTGCCGGGGAGGGAGGGCAGAATTCGGCAAAGTCGGGAAACACCATATATTTT.

V is TRBV5-4 and J is TRBJ2-7, with no clear D. Germline CDR1 reads SGHNT; CDR2 reads YYREEE (reference sequence). The CDR3 is made up of 15 amino acids. V shed 0 bases and J shed 2 bases, with 12 bases lying between them. The CDR3 sequence: CASSLAKGITYEQYF. The CDR3, as DNA: TGTGCCAGCAGCTTGGCCAAGGGTATCACCTACGAGCAGTACTTC.

The chain joins TRBV6-4 to TRBJ1-1; D might be TRBD1 (6 bases). The germline V gene encodes CDR1 MRHNA and CDR2 SNTAGT. Trimming removed 6 bases from V and 4 bases from J, with 15 bases in between. The CDR3 runs to 14 residues. The CDR3 coding sequence is TGTGCCAGCAGAACACAGGGATGGAGCACTGAAGCTTTCTTT. It encodes CASRTQGWSTEAFF.

This clone was seen more than once but under ten times. V and J are TRBV7-6 and TRBJ1-2; a possible D gene is TRBD1 (5 bases). The CDR3 covers 11 residues. Deletions cut 1 base from V and 13 bases from J, with 10 bases between. Per germline, CDR1 SGHVS and CDR2 FNYEAQ. CDR3 nucleotide sequence: TGTGCCAGCAGCTTAGGAGGGGTGGGCACCTTC. Its protein is CASSLGGVGTF. The full variable domain, rest sourced from reference TRBV7-6 and TRBJ1-2, is GAGVSQSPRYKVTKRGQDVALRCDPISGHVSLYWYRQALGQGPEFLTYFNYEAQQDKSGLPNDRFSAERPEGSISTLTIQRTEQRDSAMYRCASSLGGVGTFGSGTRLTVV.

This clone appeared a single time. The chain couples TRBV27 to TRBJ1-5; D is perhaps TRBD1 (5 bases). There are 16 residues in the CDR3. Germline CDR1 reads MNHEY; CDR2 reads SMNVEV (reference sequence). Trimming shortened V by 5 bases and J by 2 bases, and 16 bases separated the two germline ends. Here the CDR3 DNA reads TGTGCCAGCAGTCCCGGGGGGGGTAAGGGCAATCAGCCCCAGCATTTT. It translates to CASSPGGGKGNQPQHF.